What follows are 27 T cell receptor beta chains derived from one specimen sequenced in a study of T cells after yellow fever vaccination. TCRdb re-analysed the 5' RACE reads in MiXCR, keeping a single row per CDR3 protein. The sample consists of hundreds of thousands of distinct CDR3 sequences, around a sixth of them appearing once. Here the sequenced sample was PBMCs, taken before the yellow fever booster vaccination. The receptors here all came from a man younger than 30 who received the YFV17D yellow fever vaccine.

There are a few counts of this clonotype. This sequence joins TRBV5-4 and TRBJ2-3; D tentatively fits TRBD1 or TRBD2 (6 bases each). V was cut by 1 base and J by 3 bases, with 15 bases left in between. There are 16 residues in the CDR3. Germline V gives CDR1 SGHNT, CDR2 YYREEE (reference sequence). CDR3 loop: CASSLSIGGGTDTQYF. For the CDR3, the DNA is TGTGCCAGCAGCTTGTCAATCGGGGGCGGAACAGATACGCAGTATTTT.

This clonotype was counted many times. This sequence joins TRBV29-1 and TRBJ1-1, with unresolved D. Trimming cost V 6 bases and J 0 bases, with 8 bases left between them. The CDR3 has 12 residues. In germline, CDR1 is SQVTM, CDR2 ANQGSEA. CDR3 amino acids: CSVRPMNTEAFF. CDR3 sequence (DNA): TGCAGCGTCCGACCCATGAACACTGAAGCTTTCTTT. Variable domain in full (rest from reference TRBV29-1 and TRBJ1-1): SAVISQKPSRDICQRGTSLTIQCQVDSQVTMMFWYRQQPGQSLTLIATANQGSEATYESGFVIDKFPISRPNLTFSTLTVSNMSPEDSSIYLCSVRPMNTEAFFGQGTRLTVV.

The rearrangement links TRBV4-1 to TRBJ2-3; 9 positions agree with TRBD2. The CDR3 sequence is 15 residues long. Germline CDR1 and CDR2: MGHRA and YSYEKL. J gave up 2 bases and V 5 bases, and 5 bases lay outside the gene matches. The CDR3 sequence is CASSDRGGATDTQYF. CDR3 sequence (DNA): TGCGCCAGCAGCGATCGCGGGGGGGCCACAGATACGCAGTATTTT.

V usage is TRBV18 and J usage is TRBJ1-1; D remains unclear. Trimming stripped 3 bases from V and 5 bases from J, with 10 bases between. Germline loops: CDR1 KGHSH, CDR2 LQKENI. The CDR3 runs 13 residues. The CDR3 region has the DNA TGTGCCAGCTCACCCTCCAGCGGGACTGAAGCTTTCTTT. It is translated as CASSPSSGTEAFF.

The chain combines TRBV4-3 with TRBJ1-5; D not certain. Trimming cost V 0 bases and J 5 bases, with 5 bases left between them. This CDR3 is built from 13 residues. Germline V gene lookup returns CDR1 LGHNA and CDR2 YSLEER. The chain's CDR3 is CASSQDAYQPQHF. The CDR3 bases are TGCGCCAGCAGCCAAGACGCATATCAGCCCCAGCATTTT.

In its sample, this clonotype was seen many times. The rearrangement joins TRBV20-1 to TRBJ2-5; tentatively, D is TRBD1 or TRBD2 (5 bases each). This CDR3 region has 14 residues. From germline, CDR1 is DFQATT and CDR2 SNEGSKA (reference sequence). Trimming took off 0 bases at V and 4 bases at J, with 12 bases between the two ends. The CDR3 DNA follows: TGCAGTGCTAGAGATATGAGGGGATCAGAGACCCAGTACTTC. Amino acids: CSARDMRGSETQYF.

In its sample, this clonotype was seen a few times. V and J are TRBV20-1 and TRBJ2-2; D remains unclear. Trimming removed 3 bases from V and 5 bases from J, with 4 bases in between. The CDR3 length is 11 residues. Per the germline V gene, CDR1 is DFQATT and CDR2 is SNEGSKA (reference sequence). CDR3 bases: TGCAGTGCTAGTAGGACCGGGGAGCTGTTTTTT. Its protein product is CSASRTGELFF.

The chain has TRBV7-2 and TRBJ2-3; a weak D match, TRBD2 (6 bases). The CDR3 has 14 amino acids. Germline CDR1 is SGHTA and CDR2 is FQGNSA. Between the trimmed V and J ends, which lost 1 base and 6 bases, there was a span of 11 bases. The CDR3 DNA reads TGTGCCAGCAGCTTAGGACTAGTCCCTGATACGCAGTATTTT. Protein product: CASSLGLVPDTQYF.

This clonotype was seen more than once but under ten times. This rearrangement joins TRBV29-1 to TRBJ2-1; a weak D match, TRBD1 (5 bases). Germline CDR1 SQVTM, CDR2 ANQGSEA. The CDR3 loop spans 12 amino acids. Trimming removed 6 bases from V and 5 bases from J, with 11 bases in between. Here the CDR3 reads CSVDIVNNEQFF. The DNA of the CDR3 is TGCAGCGTGGACATCGTGAACAATGAGCAGTTCTTC.

CDR3 sequence: CASSPGGRGGQETQYF. CDR3 nucleotide sequence: TGTGCCAGCAGCCCAGGGGGGCGGGGAGGACAAGAGACCCAGTACTTC. The J gene is TRBJ2-5, the V gene TRBV9, with a weak D call TRBD1 (7 bases). Trimming left V 4 bases short and J 2 bases short, with 18 bases between. CDR1 is SGDLS and CDR2 is YYNGEE in the germline V gene. The CDR3 covers 16 residues.

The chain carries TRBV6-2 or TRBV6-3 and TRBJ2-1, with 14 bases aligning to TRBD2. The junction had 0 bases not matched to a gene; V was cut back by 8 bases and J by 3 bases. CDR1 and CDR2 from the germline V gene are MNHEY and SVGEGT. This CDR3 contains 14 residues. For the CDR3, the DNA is TGTGCCAGCGGGACTAGCGGGGGCTACAATGAGCAGTTCTTC. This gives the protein CASGTSGGYNEQFF.

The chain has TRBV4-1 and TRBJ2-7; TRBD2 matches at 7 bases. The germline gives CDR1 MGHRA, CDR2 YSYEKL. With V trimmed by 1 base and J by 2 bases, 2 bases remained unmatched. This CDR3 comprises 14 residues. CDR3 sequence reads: CASSQGEGPYEQYF. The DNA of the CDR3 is TGCGCCAGCAGCCAAGGGGAGGGGCCCTACGAGCAGTACTTC.

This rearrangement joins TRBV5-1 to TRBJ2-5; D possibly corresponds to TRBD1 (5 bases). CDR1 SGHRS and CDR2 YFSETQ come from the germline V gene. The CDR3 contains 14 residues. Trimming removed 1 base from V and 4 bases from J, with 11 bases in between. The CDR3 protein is CASSLLGARETQYF. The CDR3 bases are TGCGCCAGCAGCTTGTTAGGGGCACGAGAGACCCAGTACTTC. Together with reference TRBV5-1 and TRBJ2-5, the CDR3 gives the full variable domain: KAGVTQTPRYLIKTRGQQVTLSCSPISGHRSVSWYQQTPGQGLQFLFEYFSETQRNKGNFPGRFSGRQFSNSRSEMNVSTLELGDSALYLCASSLLGARETQYFGPGTRLLVL.

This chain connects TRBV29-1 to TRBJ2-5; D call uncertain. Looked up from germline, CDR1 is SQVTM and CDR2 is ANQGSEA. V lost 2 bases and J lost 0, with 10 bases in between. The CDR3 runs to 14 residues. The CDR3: CSVEFGSNQETQYF. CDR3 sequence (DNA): TGCAGCGTTGAATTCGGGTCCAACCAAGAGACCCAGTACTTC. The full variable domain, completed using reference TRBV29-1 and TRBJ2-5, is SAVISQKPSRDICQRGTSLTIQCQVDSQVTMMFWYRQQPGQSLTLIATANQGSEATYESGFVIDKFPISRPNLTFSTLTVSNMSPEDSSIYLCSVEFGSNQETQYFGPGTRLLVL.

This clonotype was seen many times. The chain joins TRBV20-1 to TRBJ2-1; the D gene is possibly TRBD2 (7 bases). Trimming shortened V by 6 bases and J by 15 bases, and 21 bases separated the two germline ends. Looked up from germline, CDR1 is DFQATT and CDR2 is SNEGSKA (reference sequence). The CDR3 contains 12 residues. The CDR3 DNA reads TGCAGTGCCCCCCTTACGGGGGGCTCTACGTTCTTC. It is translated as CSAPLTGGSTFF.

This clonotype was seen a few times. In DNA, the CDR3 is TGTGCCAGCAGTTTTGGGGTCGAAAAACTGTTTTTT. Encoded protein: CASSFGVEKLFF. The chain uses TRBV28 and TRBJ1-4; D is uncertain. Trimming shortened V by 3 bases and J by 8 bases, and 7 bases separated the two germline ends. The CDR3 is made up of 12 amino acids. The germline V gene has CDR1 MDHEN and CDR2 SYDVKM.

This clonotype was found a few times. CDR3 sequence: CASTPGGANEQFF. As DNA, the CDR3 is TGTGCCAGTACCCCCGGGGGGGCGAATGAGCAGTTCTTC. The gene calls are TRBV12-3 or TRBV12-4 and TRBJ2-1; TRBD2 agrees at 8 bases. This CDR3 spans 13 amino acids. Trimming cost V 9 bases and J 7 bases; bases outside gene matches: 8.

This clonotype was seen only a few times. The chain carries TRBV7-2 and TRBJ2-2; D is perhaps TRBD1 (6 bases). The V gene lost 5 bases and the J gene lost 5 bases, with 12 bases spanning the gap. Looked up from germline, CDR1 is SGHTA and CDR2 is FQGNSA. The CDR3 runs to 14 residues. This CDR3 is CASSVSDRTGELFF. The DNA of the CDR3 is TGTGCCAGCAGCGTCTCAGACAGGACCGGGGAGCTGTTTTTT. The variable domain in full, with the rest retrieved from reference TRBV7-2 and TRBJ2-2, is GAGVSQSPSNKVTEKGKDVELRCDPISGHTALYWYRQSLGQGLEFLIYFQGNSAPDKSGLPSDRFSAERTGGSVSTLTIQRTQQEDSAVYLCASSVSDRTGELFFGEGSRLTVL.

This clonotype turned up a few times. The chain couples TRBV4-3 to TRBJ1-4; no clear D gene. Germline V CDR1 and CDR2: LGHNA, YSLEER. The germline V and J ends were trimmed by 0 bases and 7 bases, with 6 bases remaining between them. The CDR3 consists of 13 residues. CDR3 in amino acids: CASSQEFSEKLFF. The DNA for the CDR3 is TGCGCCAGCAGCCAAGAGTTTAGTGAAAAACTGTTTTTT.

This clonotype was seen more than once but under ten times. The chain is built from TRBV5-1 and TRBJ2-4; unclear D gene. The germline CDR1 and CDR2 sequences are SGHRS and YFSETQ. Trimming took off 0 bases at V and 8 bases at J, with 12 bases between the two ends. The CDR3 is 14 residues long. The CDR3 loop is CASSLEGRKYIQYF. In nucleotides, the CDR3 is TGCGCCAGCAGCTTGGAGGGCAGGAAATACATTCAGTACTTC.

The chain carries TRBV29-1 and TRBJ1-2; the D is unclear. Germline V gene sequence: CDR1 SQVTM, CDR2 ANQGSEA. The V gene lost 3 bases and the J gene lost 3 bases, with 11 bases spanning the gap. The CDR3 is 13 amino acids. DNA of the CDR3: TGCAGCGTTGATCCAGACCGAGACTATGGCTACACCTTC. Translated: CSVDPDRDYGYTF.

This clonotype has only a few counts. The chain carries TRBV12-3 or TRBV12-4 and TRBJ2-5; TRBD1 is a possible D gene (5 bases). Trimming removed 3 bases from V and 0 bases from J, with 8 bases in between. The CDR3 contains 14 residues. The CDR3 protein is CASSLLDNQETQYF. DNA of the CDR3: TGTGCCAGCAGTTTGTTGGACAACCAAGAGACCCAGTACTTC.

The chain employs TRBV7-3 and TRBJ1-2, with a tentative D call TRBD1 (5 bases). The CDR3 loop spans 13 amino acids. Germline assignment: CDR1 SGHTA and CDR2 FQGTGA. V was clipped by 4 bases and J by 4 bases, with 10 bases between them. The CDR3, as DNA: TGTGCCAGCAGCTCGACAGCCTCCTATGGCTACACCTTC. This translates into CASSSTASYGYTF.

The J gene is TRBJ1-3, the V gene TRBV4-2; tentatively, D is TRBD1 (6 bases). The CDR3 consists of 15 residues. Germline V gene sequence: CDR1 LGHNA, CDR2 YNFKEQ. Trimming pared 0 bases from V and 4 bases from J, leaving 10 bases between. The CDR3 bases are TGTGCCAGCAGCCAAGATTTTCAGGGGGGAAACACCATATATTTT. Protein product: CASSQDFQGGNTIYF.

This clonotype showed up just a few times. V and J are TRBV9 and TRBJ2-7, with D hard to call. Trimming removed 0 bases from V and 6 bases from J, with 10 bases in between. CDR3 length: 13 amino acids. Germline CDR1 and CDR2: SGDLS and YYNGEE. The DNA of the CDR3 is TGTGCCAGCAGCGTAGGGGTTGGTCGCGAGCAGTACTTC. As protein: CASSVGVGREQYF.

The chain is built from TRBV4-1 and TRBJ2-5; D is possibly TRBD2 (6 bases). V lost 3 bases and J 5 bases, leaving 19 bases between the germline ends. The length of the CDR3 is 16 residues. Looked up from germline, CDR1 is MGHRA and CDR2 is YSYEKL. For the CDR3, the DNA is TGCGCCAGCAGCCAGGGGGGTGTGGTTACAATGGAGACCCAGTACTTC. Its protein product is CASSQGGVVTMETQYF.

The CDR3 DNA follows: TGTGCCAGCAGCTTAATGGGACTAGTCACTGCGAACACCGGGGAGCTGTTTTTT. This codes for CASSLMGLVTANTGELFF. The chain has TRBV11-2 and TRBJ2-2; TRBD2 matches at 8 bases. V dropped 2 bases and J dropped 0; count of bases not matched to a gene: 8. CDR1 SGHAT and CDR2 FQNNGV come from the germline V gene. The CDR3 has 18 amino acids.